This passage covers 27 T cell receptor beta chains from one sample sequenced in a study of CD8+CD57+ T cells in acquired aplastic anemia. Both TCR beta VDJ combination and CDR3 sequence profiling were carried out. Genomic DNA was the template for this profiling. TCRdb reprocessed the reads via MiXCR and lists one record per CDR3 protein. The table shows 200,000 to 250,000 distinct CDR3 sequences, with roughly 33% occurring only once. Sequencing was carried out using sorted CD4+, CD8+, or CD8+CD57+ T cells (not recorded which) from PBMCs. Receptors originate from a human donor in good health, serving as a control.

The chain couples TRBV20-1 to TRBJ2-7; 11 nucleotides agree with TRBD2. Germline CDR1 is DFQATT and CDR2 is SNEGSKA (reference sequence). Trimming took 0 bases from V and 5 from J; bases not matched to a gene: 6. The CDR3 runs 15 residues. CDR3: CSARDSGGAPHEQYF. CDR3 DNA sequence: TGCAGTGCTAGAGATAGCGGGGGGGCCCCCCACGAGCAGTACTTC.

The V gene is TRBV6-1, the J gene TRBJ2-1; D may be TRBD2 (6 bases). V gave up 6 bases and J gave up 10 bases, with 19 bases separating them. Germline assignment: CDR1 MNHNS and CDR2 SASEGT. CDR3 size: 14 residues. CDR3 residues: CASSSGTLREEQFF. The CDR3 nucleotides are TGTGCCAGCAGCTCTGGGACTCTCAGGGAGGAGCAGTTCTTC.

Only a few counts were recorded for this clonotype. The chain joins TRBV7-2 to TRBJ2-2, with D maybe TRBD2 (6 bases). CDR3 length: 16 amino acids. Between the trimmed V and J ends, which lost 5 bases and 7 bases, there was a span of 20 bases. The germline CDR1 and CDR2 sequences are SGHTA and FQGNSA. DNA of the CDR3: TGTGCCAGCAGCCCCGGCGGGGAACTCTATGGCGGGGAGCTGTTTTTT. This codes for CASSPGGELYGGELFF.

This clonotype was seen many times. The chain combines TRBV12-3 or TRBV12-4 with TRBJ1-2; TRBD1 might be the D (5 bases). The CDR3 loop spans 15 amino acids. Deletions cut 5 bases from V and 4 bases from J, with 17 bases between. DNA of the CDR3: TGTGCCAGCAGTCGCGACTCGGCGGGGGGCTATGGCTACACCTTC. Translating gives CASSRDSAGGYGYTF.

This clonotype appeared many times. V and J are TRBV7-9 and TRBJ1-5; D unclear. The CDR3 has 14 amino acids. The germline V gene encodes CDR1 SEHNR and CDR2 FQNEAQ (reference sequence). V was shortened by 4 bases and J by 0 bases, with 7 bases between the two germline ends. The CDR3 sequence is CASSSLYSNQPQHF. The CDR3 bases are TGTGCCAGCAGCTCCCTCTATAGCAATCAGCCCCAGCATTTT.

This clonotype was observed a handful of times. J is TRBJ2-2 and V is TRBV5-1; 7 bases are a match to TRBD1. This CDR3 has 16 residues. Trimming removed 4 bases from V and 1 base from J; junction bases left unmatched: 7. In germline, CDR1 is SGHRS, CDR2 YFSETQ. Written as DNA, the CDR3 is TGCGCCAGCAGCCCGTCCGGGACAGAGAACACCGGGGAGCTGTTTTTT. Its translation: CASSPSGTENTGELFF.

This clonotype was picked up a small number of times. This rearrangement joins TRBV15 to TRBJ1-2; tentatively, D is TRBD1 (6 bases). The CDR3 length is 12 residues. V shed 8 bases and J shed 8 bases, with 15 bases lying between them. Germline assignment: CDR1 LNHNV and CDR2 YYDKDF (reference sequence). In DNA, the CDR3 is TGTGCCACCTCGGGGGACACCCGGGGCTACACCTTC. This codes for CATSGDTRGYTF.

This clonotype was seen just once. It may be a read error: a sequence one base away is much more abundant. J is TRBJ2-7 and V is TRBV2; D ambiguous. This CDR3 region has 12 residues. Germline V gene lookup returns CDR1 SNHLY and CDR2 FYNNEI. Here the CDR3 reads CASSAQHYEQCF. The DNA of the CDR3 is TGTGCCAGCAGTGCACAACACTACGAGCAGTGCTTC. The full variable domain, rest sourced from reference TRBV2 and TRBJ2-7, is EPEVTQTPSHQVTQMGQEVILRCVPISNHLYFYWYRQILGQKVEFLVSFYNNEISEKSEIFDDQFSVERPDGSNFTLKIRSTKLEDSAMYFCASSAQHYEQCFGPGTRLTVT.

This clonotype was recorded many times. The CDR3 is CSARLLIVSPDTQYF. CDR3 nucleotides: TGCAGTGCTAGATTGCTTATCGTTTCTCCAGATACGCAGTATTTT. The chain employs TRBV20-1 and TRBJ2-3; D gene uncertain. Germline CDR1 reads DFQATT; CDR2 reads SNEGSKA (reference sequence). The CDR3 contains 15 residues. V was shortened by 2 bases and J by 4 bases, with 16 bases between the two germline ends.

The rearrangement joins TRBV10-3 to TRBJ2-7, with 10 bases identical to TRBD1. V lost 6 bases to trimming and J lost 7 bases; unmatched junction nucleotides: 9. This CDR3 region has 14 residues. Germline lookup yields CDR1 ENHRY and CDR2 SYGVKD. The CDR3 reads CAISGGTGDWEQYF. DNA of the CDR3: TGTGCCATCAGCGGAGGGACAGGGGATTGGGAGCAGTACTTC.

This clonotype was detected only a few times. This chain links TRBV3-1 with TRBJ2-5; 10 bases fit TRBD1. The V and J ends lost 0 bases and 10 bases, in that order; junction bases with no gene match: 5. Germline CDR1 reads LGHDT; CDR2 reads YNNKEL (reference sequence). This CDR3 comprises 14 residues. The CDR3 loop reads CASSQEDRGGGQYF. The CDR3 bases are TGTGCCAGCAGCCAAGAGGACAGGGGGGGAGGCCAGTACTTC.

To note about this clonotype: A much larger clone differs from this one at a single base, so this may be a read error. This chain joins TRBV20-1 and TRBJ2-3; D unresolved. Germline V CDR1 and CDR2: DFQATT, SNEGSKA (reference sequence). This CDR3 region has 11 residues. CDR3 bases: TGCAATTCCCGGAAGGCAGATACGCAGTATTTT. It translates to CNSRKADTQYF.

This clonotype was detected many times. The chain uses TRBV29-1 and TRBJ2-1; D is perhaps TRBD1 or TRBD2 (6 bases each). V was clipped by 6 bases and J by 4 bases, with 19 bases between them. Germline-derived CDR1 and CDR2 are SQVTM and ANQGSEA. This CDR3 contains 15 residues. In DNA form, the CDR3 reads TGCAGCGTACCAAGGGAGGACAGATCATACAATGAGCAGTTCTTC. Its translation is CSVPREDRSYNEQFF.

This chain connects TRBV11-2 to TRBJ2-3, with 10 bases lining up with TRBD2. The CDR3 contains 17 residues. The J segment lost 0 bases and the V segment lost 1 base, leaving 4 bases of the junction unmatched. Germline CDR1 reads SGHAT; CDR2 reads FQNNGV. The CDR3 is CASSLGPSGSSTDTQYF. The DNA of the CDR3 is TGTGCCAGCAGCTTAGGACCTAGCGGGAGCAGCACAGATACGCAGTATTTT.

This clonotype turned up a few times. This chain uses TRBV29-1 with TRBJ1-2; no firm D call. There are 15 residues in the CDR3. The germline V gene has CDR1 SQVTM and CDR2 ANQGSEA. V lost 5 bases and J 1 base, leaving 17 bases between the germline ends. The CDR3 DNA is TGCAGCGTTTACGGACCTCCTACCGATAACTATGGCTACACCTTC. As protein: CSVYGPPTDNYGYTF.

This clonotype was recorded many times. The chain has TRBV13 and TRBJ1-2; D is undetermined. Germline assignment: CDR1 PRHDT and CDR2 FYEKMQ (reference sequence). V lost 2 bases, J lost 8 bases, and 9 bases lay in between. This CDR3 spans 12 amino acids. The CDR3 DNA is TGTGCCAGCAGCTTATCGGGAGGGGGCTACACCTTC. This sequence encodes CASSLSGGGYTF.

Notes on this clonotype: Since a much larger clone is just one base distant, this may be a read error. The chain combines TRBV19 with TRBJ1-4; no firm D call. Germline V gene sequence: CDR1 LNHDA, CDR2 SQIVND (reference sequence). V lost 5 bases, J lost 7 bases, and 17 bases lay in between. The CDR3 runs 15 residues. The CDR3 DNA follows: TGTGCCAGTAGTTCGCAGAAGATCGAGTGTGAAAAACTGTTTTTT. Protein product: CASSSQKIECEKLFF. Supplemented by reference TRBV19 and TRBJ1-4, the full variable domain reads DGGITQSPKYLFRKEGQNVTLSCEQNLNHDAMYWYRQDPGQGLRLIYYSQIVNDFQKGDIAEGYSVSREKKESFPLTVTSAQKNPTAFYLCASSSQKIECEKLFFGSGTQLSVL.

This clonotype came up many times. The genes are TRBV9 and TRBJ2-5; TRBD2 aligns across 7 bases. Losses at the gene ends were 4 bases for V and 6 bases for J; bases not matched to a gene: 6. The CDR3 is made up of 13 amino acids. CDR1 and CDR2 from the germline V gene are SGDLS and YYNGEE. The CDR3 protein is CASSMTSYQTQYF. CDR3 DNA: TGTGCCAGCAGCATGACTAGCTATCAGACCCAGTACTTC.

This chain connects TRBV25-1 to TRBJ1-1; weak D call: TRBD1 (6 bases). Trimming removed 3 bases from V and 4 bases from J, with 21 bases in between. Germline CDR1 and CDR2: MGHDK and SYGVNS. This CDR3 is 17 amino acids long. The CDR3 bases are TGTGCCAGCAGTGATTACGAGGACAGAAGTGGTTCCACTGAAGCTTTCTTT. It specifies CASSDYEDRSGSTEAFF.

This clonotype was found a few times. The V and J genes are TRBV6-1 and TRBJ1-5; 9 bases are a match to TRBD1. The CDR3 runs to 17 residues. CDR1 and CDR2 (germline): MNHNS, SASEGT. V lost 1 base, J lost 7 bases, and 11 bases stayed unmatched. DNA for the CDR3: TGTGCCAGCAGTGAAGTAAAAATACAGGGGGCCCGACAGCCCCAGCATTTT. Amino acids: CASSEVKIQGARQPQHF.

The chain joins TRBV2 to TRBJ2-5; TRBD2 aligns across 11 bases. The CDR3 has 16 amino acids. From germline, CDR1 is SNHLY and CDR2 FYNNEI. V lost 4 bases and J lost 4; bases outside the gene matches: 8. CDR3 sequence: CASSALTSGVGETQYF. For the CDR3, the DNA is TGTGCCAGCAGTGCGTTGACTAGCGGGGTAGGAGAGACCCAGTACTTC.

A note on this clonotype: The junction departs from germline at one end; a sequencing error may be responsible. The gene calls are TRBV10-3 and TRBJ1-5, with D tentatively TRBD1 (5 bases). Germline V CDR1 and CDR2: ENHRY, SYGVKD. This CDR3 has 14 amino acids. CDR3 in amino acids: CAISAGRSNRPQHF. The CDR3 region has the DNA TGTGCCATCAGTGCGGGACGGAGCAATCGGCCCCAGCATTTT.

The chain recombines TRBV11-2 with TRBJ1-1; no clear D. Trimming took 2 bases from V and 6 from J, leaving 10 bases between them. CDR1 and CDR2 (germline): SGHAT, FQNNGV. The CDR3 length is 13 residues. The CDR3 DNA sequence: TGTGCCAGCAGCTTATCTAGAGGGCCTGAAGCTTTCTTT. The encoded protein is CASSLSRGPEAFF.

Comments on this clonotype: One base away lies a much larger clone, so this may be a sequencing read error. CDR3 protein: CASSSSRDHYEQHF. The CDR3 DNA reads TGTGCCAGCAGCTCATCCCGGGACCATTACGAGCAGCACTTC. V usage is TRBV7-2 and J usage is TRBJ2-7; D is perhaps TRBD1 or TRBD2 (5 bases each). Germline assignment: CDR1 SGHTA and CDR2 FQGNSA. This CDR3 is built from 14 residues.

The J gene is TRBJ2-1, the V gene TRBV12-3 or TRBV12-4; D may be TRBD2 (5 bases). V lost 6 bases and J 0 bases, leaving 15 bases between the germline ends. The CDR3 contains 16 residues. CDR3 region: CASSTGLTSSYNEQFF. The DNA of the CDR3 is TGTGCCAGCAGCACCGGACTGACAAGCTCCTACAATGAGCAGTTCTTC.

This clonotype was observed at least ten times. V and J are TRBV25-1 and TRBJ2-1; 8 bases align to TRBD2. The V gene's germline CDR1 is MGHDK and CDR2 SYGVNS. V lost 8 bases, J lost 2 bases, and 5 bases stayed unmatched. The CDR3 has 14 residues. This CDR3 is CASGHSGTYNEQFF. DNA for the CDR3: TGTGCCAGCGGGCATAGCGGGACCTACAATGAGCAGTTCTTC.

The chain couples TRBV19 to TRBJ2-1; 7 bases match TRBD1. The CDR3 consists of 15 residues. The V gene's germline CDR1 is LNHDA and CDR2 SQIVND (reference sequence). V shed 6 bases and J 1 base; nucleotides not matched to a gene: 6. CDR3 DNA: TGTGCCAGTAGGCAACAGGGGTGGTCCTACAATGAGCAGTTCTTC. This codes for CASRQQGWSYNEQFF.